The 19 T cell receptor beta chains below all came from one sample that was sequenced in a study of T cell changes during pregnancy in multiple sclerosis (dated by TCRdb to 2018 to 2020). Library preparation employed the immunoSEQ multiplex PCR assay. TCRdb limited this immuneACCESS table to in-frame rearrangements with V and J called. A share of clones is missing; checked studies link under half to unresolved V genes, and the rest is unexplained. Counted in this sample were around 40,000 clones; roughly 89% of them appeared once. The ten largest make up 0.6% to 1% of the sample. The source was CD4+ T cells from peripheral blood mononuclear cells, collected after pregnancy. The source of these receptors is a female donor in good health, enrolled as a control in a pregnancy study.

This clone was observed once. The chain links TRBV27 to TRBJ1-6, with D perhaps TRBD1 (5 bases). V lost 8 bases to trimming and J lost 6 bases, with 11 bases between them. The CDR3 contains 13 residues. Looked up from germline, CDR1 is MNHEY and CDR2 is SMNVEV (reference sequence). The CDR3 DNA sequence: TGTGCCAGCCCGGACACCTCTAATTCACCCCTCCACTTT. Its protein is CASPDTSNSPLHF.

The chain carries TRBV7-8 and TRBJ1-1, with D hard to call. V lost 5 bases and J lost 0, with 16 bases in between. The CDR3 covers 16 residues. The germline gives CDR1 SGHVS, CDR2 FQNEAQ. The CDR3 DNA reads as TGTGCCAGCAGCCCTCCAGGCGGGCTCATGAACACTGAAGCTTTCTTT. Translating gives CASSPPGGLMNTEAFF.

The chain is built from TRBV19 and TRBJ1-5, with D tentatively TRBD1 (6 bases). Trimming stripped 1 base from V and 1 base from J, with 14 bases between. Germline V lookup: CDR1 LNHDA, CDR2 SQIVND (reference sequence). The CDR3 runs to 17 residues. The CDR3 loop is CASSIVPFGQSNQPQHF. As DNA, the CDR3 is TGTGCCAGTAGTATAGTCCCCTTCGGACAGAGCAATCAGCCCCAGCATTTT.

V usage is TRBV5-1 and J usage is TRBJ2-5, with 12 bases aligning to TRBD2. Germline V gene sequence: CDR1 SGHRS, CDR2 YFSETQ. Trimming at V came to 1 base and at J to 6 bases, leaving 4 bases not matched to a gene. This CDR3 is 15 amino acids long. CDR3 coding DNA: TGCGCCAGCAGCTTGATGACTAGCGGGGGCAAGACCCAGTACTTC. Encoded protein: CASSLMTSGGKTQYF.

The genes are TRBV11-2 and TRBJ2-5; weak D call: TRBD2 (7 bases). This CDR3 comprises 16 residues. CDR1 is SGHAT and CDR2 is FQNNGV in the germline V gene. Between the trimmed V and J ends, which lost 5 bases and 5 bases, there was a span of 21 bases. The CDR3 here is CASSPTLGGGRETQYF. The CDR3 bases are TGTGCCAGCAGCCCAACTTTGGGGGGGGGCCGGGAGACCCAGTACTTC.

In its sample, this clone was seen a few times. The genes are TRBV11-2 and TRBJ2-1; tentative D call: TRBD2 (6 bases). The CDR3 consists of 14 residues. The germline gives CDR1 SGHAT, CDR2 FQNNGV. Trimming shortened V by 8 bases and J by 4 bases, and 15 bases separated the two germline ends. The CDR3, as DNA: TGTGCCAGCGGAACCGGGACTTCATACAATGAGCAGTTCTTC. Translating gives CASGTGTSYNEQFF.

The rearrangement uses TRBV4-3 and TRBJ2-2; perhaps TRBD1 as D (6 bases). The CDR3 is 16 residues long. V was clipped by 1 base and J by 6 bases, with 15 bases between them. The germline CDR1 and CDR2 sequences are LGHNA and YSLEER. The CDR3 DNA is TGCGCCAGCAGCCAAGTTTTTGGACAGTTCGCCGGGGAGCTGTTTTTT. It codes for CASSQVFGQFAGELFF.

The gene calls are TRBV9 and TRBJ1-6; 10 bases are shared with TRBD1. The germline V gene encodes CDR1 SGDLS and CDR2 YYNGEE. The CDR3 loop spans 15 amino acids. Trimming took 3 bases from V and 5 from J; bases not matched to a gene: 2. The CDR3 DNA sequence: TGTGCCAGCAGCGCCGGGACAGGGGATAATTCACCCCTCCACTTT. This gives the protein CASSAGTGDNSPLHF.

This clone was seen a single time. V gene TRBV11-1 combines with J gene TRBJ1-2; no reliable D call. CDR3 length: 15 residues. V was shortened by 5 bases and J by 4 bases, with 17 bases between the two germline ends. The V gene's germline CDR1 is SGHAT and CDR2 FQDESV (reference sequence). The CDR3 sequence is CASSPLRALIYGYTF. CDR3 sequence (DNA): TGTGCCAGCAGCCCTTTAAGAGCGCTAATCTATGGCTACACCTTC.

This CDR3 is CASSTYRSNQPQHF. The CDR3 bases are TGTGCCAGCAGCACCTACAGGAGCAATCAGCCCCAGCATTTT. The chain is built from TRBV5-6 and TRBJ1-5; D is possibly TRBD1 (5 bases). The CDR3 contains 14 residues. The germline V and J ends were trimmed by 4 bases and 1 base, with 9 bases remaining between them. Germline V gene data show CDR1 as SGHDT and CDR2 as YYEEEE.

The chain uses TRBV4-1 and TRBJ1-6, with 8 bases identical to TRBD1. The germline CDR1 and CDR2 sequences are MGHRA and YSYEKL. This CDR3 spans 18 amino acids. J lost 5 bases, V lost 1 base, and 10 bases had no gene match. The CDR3 DNA reads TGCGCCAGCAGCCAAGGAACAGGGGGAAAAAGGGATAATTCACCCCTCCACTTT. It is translated as CASSQGTGGKRDNSPLHF.

The chain links TRBV18 to TRBJ2-7; 8 bases match TRBD1. Per the germline V gene, CDR1 is KGHSH and CDR2 is LQKENI. J lost 2 bases, V lost 3 bases, and 3 bases had no gene match. The CDR3 length is 14 residues. The CDR3 is CASSPGTGPYEQYF. DNA of the CDR3: TGTGCCAGCTCACCTGGGACAGGCCCCTACGAGCAGTACTTC. Looking up the rest from reference TRBV18 and TRBJ2-7 gives the full variable domain: NAGVMQNPRHLVRRRGQEARLRCSPMKGHSHVYWYRQLPEEGLKFMVYLQKENIIDESGMPKERFSAEFPKEGPSILRIQQVVRGDSAAYFCASSPGTGPYEQYFGPGTRLTVT.

This chain uses TRBV25-1 with TRBJ1-4, with a weak D call TRBD1 (5 bases). Germline CDR1 is MGHDK and CDR2 is SYGVNS. V gave up 8 bases and J gave up 10 bases, with 20 bases separating them. The CDR3 sequence is 14 residues long. CDR3 sequence (DNA): TGTGCCAGCCTCCCGGGGGACCATAGGGGAAAACTGTTTTTT. Translation gives CASLPGDHRGKLFF.

The chain combines TRBV2 with TRBJ2-3, with a weak D call TRBD2 (5 bases). The V end was cut by 2 bases, the J end by 5 bases, with 8 bases between. In germline, CDR1 is SNHLY, CDR2 FYNNEI. The CDR3 contains 13 residues. The CDR3: CASSENEGDTQYF. CDR3 DNA sequence: TGTGCCAGCAGTGAAAACGAGGGAGATACGCAGTATTTT.

V gene TRBV5-1 combines with J gene TRBJ1-1; 8 nucleotides align to TRBD1. Germline assignment: CDR1 SGHRS and CDR2 YFSETQ. CDR3 length equals 17 residues. Unmatched junction bases numbered 9, after V lost 1 base and J lost 1 base. DNA of the CDR3: TGCGCCAGCAGCTTGCTAGGCAGGGGGCAGGGGAACACTGAAGCTTTCTTT. It codes for CASSLLGRGQGNTEAFF.

This clone has just one count. V usage is TRBV6-1 and J usage is TRBJ1-5; 7 nucleotides agree with TRBD1. This CDR3 spans 14 amino acids. With V trimmed by 5 bases and J by 3 bases, 4 bases remained unmatched. Germline loops: CDR1 MNHNS, CDR2 SASEGT. The CDR3: CASSYGQDNQPQHF. The CDR3 nucleotides are TGTGCCAGCAGTTATGGACAGGACAATCAGCCCCAGCATTTT.

The chain links TRBV9 to TRBJ1-2, with a possible D match to TRBD1 (6 bases). V lost 5 bases to trimming and J lost 8 bases, with 16 bases between them. Germline CDR1 is SGDLS and CDR2 is YYNGEE. This CDR3 is built from 13 residues. CDR3 nucleotides: TGTGCCAGCAGTAATAACAGGGCCGGAGGCTACACCTTC. It is translated as CASSNNRAGGYTF. The variable domain in full, with the rest retrieved from reference TRBV9 and TRBJ1-2, is DSGVTQTPKHLITATGQRVTLRCSPRSGDLSVYWYQQSLDQGLQFLIQYYNGEERAKGNILERFSAQQFPDLHSELNLSSLELGDSALYFCASSNNRAGGYTFGSGTRLTVV.

The chain carries TRBV28 and TRBJ1-4; D ambiguous. Trimming shortened V by 3 bases and J by 6 bases, and 11 bases separated the two germline ends. The CDR3 loop spans 14 amino acids. The germline gives CDR1 MDHEN, CDR2 SYDVKM. CDR3 nucleotide sequence: TGTGCCAGCAGTTTTCGACCCGGGGATGAAAAACTGTTTTTT. It specifies CASSFRPGDEKLFF.

V is TRBV20-1 and J is TRBJ2-5; D perhaps matches TRBD2 (5 bases). Germline V gene lookup returns CDR1 DFQATT and CDR2 SNEGSKA (reference sequence). The CDR3 covers 11 residues. Trimming took off 4 bases at V and 5 bases at J, with 8 bases between the two ends. The CDR3 DNA reads TGCAGTGCTAAAAGAGGGGAGACCCAGTACTTC. Translated: CSAKRGETQYF.